This T cell receptor (beta chain) was observed in a study of siplizumab effects on memory and regulatory T cells. Study findings and constraints: The naive T cell population seemed more diverse than memory cells and seemed a major contributor to the alloresponse. Controls had around 25% Treg-derived mappable alloreactive CD4+ clones on average, versus around 64% with siplizumab.

The V gene's germline CDR1 is SNHLY and CDR2 FYNNEI. The CDR3 totals 11 residues. The V end lost 6 bases, the J end lost 6 bases, and 8 bases lay between the germline ends. Points on this clone: Its target is unknown.

Profiled with immunoSEQ multiplex PCR; TCRdb holds only in-frame clones, not every one. The data contain roughly 92,000 clones, 90% to 95% of them seen just once; the ten biggest clones take up 1% to 1.5%. The chain combines TRBV2 with TRBJ1-2; no firm D call. The receptor was derived from a human donor in good health. The sequencing input was non-Treg CD4+ T cells sorted from blood. The CDR3 DNA follows: TGTGCCAGCAGCCCCAGAGATGGCTACACCTTC. Its protein is CASSPRDGYTF.